This TCR beta chain was sequenced during a study of cytomegalovirus exposure and HLA in healthy donors. In the PCR, 60 Vbeta and 13 Jbeta primers were used. Profiled with immunoSEQ multiplex PCR; TCRdb holds only in-frame clones, not every one. The table lists over 80,000 clones, approximately 70% of them singletons. The CDR3 contains 14 residues. The germline gives CDR1 SGHRS, CDR2 YFSETQ. V was pared by 4 bases and J by 7 bases, with 9 bases of the junction left unmatched. The source of this sequence is a middle-aged man in good health and CMV-seronegative. The V gene is TRBV5-1, the J gene TRBJ1-2; 8 nucleotides agree with TRBD1. Material for sequencing was PBMCs. This chain's CDR3 is CASSLQPGGCGYTF. DNA for the CDR3: TGCGCCAGCAGCCTCCAGCCAGGGGGCTGTGGCTACACCTTC.